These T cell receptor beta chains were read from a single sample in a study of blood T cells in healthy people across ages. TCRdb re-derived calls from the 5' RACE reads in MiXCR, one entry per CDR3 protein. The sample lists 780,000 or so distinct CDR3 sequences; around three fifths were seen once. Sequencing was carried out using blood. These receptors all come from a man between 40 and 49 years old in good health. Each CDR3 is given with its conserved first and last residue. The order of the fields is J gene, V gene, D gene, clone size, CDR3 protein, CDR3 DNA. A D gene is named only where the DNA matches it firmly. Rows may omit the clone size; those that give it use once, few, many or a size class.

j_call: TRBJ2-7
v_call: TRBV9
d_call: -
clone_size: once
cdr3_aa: CASSAMGTTYEQYF
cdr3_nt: TGTGCCAGCAGCGCGATGGGAACCACCTACGAGCAGTACTTC

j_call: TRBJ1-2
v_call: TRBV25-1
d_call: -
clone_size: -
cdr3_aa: CASSDDGRTANYGYTF
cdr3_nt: TGTGCCAGCAGTGATGATGGACGTACAGCTAACTATGGCTACACCTTC

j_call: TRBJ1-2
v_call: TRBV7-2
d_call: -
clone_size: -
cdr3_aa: CASSFVQANYGYTF
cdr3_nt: TGTGCCAGCAGCTTCGTACAGGCTAACTATGGCTACACCTTC

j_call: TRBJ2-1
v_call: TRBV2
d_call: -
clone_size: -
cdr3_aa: CASSEISTYNEQFF
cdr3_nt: TGTGCCAGCAGCGAAATAAGCACCTACAATGAGCAGTTCTTC

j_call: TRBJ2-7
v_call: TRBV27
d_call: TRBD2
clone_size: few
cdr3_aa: CASSWLTSGRADEQYF
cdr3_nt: TGTGCCAGCAGTTGGCTGACTAGCGGGAGGGCGGACGAGCAGTACTTC

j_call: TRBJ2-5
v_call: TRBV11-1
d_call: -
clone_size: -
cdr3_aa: CASSLTQGETQYF
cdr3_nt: TGTGCCAGCAGCTTAACACAGGGAGAGACCCAGTACTTC

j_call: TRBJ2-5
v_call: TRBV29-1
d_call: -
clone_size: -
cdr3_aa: CSVLGTQTKGETQYF
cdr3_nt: TGCAGCGTACTCGGGACCCAGACAAAGGGGGAGACCCAGTACTTC

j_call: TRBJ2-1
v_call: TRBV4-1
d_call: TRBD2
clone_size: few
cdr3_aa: CASSQPLAGEEFF
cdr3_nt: TGCGCCAGCAGCCAGCCCTTAGCGGGAGAGGAGTTCTTC

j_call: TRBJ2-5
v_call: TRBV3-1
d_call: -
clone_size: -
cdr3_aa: CASSQLARQETQYF
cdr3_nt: TGTGCCAGCAGCCAACTAGCGAGACAAGAGACCCAGTACTTC

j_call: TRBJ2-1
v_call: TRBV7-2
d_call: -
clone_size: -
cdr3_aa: CASSLFGTGTFF
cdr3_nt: -

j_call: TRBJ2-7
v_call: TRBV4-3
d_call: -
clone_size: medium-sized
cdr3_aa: CASSQDFSGYEQYF
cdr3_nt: TGCGCCAGCAGCCAAGATTTTTCGGGTTACGAGCAGTACTTC

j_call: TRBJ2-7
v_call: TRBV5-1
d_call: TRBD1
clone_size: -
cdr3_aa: CASSLRQGLDEQYF
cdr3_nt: TGCGCCAGCAGCTTGCGACAGGGTTTAGACGAGCAGTACTTC

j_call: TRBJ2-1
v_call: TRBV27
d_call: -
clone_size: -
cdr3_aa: CASTKLSSYNEQFF
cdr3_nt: TGTGCCAGCACTAAGCTGAGCTCCTACAATGAGCAGTTCTTC

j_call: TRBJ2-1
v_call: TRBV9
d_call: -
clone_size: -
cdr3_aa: CASSVLGGNEQFF
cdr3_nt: TGTGCCAGCAGCGTACTCGGGGGCAATGAGCAGTTCTTC

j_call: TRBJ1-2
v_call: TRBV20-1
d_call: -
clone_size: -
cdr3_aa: CSARPGLSYGYTF
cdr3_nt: TGCAGTGCTAGGCCAGGGTTAAGCTATGGCTACACCTTC

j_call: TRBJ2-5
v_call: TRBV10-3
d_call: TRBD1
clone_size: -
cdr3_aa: CATGGQGAQETQYF
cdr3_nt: TGTGCCACCGGGGGACAGGGGGCTCAAGAGACCCAGTACTTC

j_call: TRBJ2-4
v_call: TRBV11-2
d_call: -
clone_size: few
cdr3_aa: CATFFGLPGRAKNIQYF
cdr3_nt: TGTGCCACATTCTTCGGACTCCCCGGGCGTGCCAAAAACATTCAGTACTTC

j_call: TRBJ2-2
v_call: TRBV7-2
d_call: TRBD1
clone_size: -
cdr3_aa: CASSLVAGQGATGELFF
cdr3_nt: TGTGCCAGCAGCTTAGTTGCGGGACAGGGGGCCACCGGGGAGCTGTTTTTT

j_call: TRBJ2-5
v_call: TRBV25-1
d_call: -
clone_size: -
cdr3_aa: CASSAGARWDGNEQYF
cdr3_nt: TGTGCCAGCAGTGCAGGGGCGAGGTGGGATGGGAATGAGCAGTACTTC

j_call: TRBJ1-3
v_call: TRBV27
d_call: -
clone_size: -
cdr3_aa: CARSSTRGNTIYF
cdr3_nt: TGTGCCAGAAGTTCGACCCGGGGAAACACCATATATTTT

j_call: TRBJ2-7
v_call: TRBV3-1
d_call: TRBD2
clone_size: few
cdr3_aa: CASSQELATTSYEQYF
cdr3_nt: TGTGCCAGCAGCCAAGAACTAGCGACTACCTCCTACGAGCAGTACTTC

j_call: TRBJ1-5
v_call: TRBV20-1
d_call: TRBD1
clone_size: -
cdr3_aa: CSTGASNQPQHF
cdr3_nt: TGCAGTACAGGGGCTAGCAATCAGCCCCAGCATTTT

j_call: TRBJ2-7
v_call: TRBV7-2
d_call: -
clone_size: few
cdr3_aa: CASSLVGGGDEQYF
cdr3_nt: TGTGCCAGCAGCTTAGTCGGGGGCGGCGACGAGCAGTACTTC

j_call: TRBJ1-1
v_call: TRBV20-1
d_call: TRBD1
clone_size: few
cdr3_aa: CSARIRQGLVNTEAFF
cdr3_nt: TGCAGTGCTAGAATACGACAGGGGCTGGTTAACACTGAAGCTTTCTTT

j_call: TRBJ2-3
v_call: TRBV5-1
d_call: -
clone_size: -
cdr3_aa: CASSLSQRTDTQYF
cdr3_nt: TGCGCCAGCAGCTTATCGCAGCGGACAGATACGCAGTATTTT

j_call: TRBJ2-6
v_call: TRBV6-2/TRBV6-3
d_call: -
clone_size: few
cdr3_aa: CASSYETGKGSGANVLTF
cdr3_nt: TGTGCCAGCAGTTACGAAACAGGGAAAGGCTCTGGGGCCAACGTCCTGACTTTC

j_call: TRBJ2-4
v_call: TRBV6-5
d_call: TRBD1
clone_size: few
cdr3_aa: CASSYSPLQGRKNIQYF
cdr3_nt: TGTGCCAGCAGTTACTCTCCTTTACAGGGGAGAAAAAACATTCAGTACTTC

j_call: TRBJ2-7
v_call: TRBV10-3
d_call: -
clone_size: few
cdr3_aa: CAISTGLYEQYF
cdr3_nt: TGTGCCATCAGTACAGGGTTATACGAGCAGTACTTC

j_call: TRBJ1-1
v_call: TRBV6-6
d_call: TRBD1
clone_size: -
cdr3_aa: CASSYPRGRGTEAFF
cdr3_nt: TGTGCCAGCAGTTACCCCAGGGGGAGGGGGACTGAAGCTTTCTTT

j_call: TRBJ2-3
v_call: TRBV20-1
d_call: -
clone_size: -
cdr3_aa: CSARGSSLGDTQYF
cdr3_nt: TGCAGTGCGAGGGGGAGTTCCCTAGGAGATACGCAGTATTTT

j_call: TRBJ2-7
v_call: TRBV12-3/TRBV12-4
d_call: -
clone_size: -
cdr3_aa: CASSVQGVEQYF
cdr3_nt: TGTGCCAGCAGTGTACAAGGGGTCGAGCAGTACTTC

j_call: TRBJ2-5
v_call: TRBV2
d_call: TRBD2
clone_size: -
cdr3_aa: CASTPTSGGIETQYF
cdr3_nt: TGTGCCAGCACTCCCACTAGCGGGGGCATAGAGACCCAGTACTTC

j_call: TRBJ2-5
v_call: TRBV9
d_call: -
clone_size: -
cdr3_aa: CASSEGQWTQETQYF
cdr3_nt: TGTGCCAGCAGCGAAGGACAGTGGACGCAAGAGACCCAGTACTTC

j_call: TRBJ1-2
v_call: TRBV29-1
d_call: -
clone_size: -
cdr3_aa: CSVETAHHGYTF
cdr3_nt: TGCAGCGTTGAAACGGCACACCATGGCTACACCTTC

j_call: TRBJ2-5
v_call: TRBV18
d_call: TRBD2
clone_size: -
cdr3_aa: CASSWGTSVTETQYF
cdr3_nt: TGTGCCAGCTCATGGGGGACTAGCGTCACGGAGACCCAGTACTTC

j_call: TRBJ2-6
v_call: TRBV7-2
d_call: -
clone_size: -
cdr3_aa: CASSLARVAGANVLTF
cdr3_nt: TGTGCCAGCAGCTTGGCCAGGGTGGCAGGGGCCAACGTCCTGACTTTC

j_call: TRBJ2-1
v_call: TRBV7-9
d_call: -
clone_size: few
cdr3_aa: CASSLGGTPQFF
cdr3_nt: TGTGCCAGCAGCTTAGGTGGGACACCGCAGTTCTTC

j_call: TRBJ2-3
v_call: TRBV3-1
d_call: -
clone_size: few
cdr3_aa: CASSQEGRQYF
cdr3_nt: TGTGCCAGCAGCCAAGAAGGACGCCAGTATTTT

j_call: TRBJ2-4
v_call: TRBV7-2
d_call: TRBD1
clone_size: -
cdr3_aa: CASSFTGVREQYF
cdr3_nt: TGTGCCAGCAGCTTCACAGGGGTTCGTGAGCAGTACTTC

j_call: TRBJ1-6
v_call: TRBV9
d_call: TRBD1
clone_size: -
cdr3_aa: CASSASGGSYNSPLHF
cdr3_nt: TGTGCCAGCAGCGCCTCAGGGGGCTCCTATAATTCACCCCTCCACTTT

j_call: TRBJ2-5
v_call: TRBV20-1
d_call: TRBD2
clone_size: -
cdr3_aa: CSARKTGTSGRGPETQYF
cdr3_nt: TGCAGTGCTAGGAAAACCGGGACTAGCGGGAGAGGGCCGGAGACCCAGTACTTC

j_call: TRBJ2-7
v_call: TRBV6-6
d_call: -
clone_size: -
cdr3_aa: CASQSAAGREQYF
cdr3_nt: TGTGCCAGCCAGAGCGCGGCGGGACGCGAGCAGTACTTC

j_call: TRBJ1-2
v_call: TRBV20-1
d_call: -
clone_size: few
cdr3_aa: CSAPKTGGLYGYTF
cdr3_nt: TGCAGTGCTCCGAAGACGGGGGGCCTCTATGGCTACACCTTC

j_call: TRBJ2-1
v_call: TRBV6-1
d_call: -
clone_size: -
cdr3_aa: CASNTHLKPPYNEQFF
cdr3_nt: TGTGCCAGCAATACACATCTTAAACCCCCCTACAATGAGCAGTTCTTC

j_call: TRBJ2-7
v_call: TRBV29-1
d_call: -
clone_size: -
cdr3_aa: CSAKFGYQESVEQYF
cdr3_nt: TGCAGCGCCAAGTTCGGGTACCAGGAGAGTGTCGAGCAGTACTTC

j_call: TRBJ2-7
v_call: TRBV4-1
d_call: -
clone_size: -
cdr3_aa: CASSQGEGAGTPSYEQYF
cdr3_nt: TGCGCCAGCAGCCAAGGGGAAGGGGCAGGGACGCCGTCCTACGAGCAGTACTTC

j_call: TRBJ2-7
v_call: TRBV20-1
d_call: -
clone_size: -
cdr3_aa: CSARDSGSSYEQYF
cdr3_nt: TGCAGTGCTAGAGATTCCGGTAGCTCCTACGAGCAGTACTTC